This TCR beta chain stems from a study of cytomegalovirus exposure and HLA in healthy donors. Primers included in the PCR were 60 Vbeta and 13 Jbeta primers. TCRdb keeps only in-frame clones here, not all; method: immunoSEQ multiplex PCR. This table has 70,000 to 85,000 clones, about 64% appearing once. In this sample, this clone turned up once. Its antigen is as yet unknown. Study-wide findings and caveats: It was in a later analysis that TCR association rates were seen to vary by HLA locus, highest for DRB1 and lowest for HLA-C. Overall, around 160 TCR beta chains were annotated as cytomegalovirus-associated.

The CDR3 runs 14 residues. The V gene lost 5 bases and the J gene lost 4 bases, with 14 bases spanning the gap. The germline V gene encodes CDR1 SGHAT and CDR2 FQDESV (reference sequence). The sequenced material came from PBMCs. J is TRBJ2-5 and V is TRBV11-1; a possible D gene is TRBD2 (6 bases). The clonotype comes from a man aged 25-45 years in good health and CMV-seropositive. Here the CDR3 reads CASSGGRELETQYF. CDR3 in DNA: TGTGCCAGCAGCGGAGGACGGGAGTTAGAGACCCAGTACTTC.